This T cell receptor (beta chain) is from a study of cytomegalovirus exposure and HLA in healthy donors. General study results and limits: Certain sequence variants were highly shared and formed a cluster, and this cluster was likely a sequencing artifact. Within a later analysis, the majority of CMV-associated TCR beta chains appeared HLA-restricted. Under in vitro conditions, three CMV-associated chains were confirmed as specific for CMV antigens. Later analysis suggested links between common viral pathogens and several top significant clusters.

Deletions cut 3 bases from V and 6 bases from J, with 8 bases between. The germline CDR1 and CDR2 sequences are MNHEY and SMNVEV (reference sequence). This CDR3 contains 12 residues. Researchers ran the PCR with 60 Vbeta and 13 Jbeta primers. The assay was immunoSEQ multiplex PCR, and TCRdb's table has in-frame clones only and misses some. The sample shows 130,000 to 150,000 clones, over 70% of them seen only once. For this clone: Its specificity is not known.

The sample consisted of PBMCs. V usage is TRBV27 and J usage is TRBJ1-2; maybe TRBD1 (6 bases). The receptor comes from a male donor in good health and CMV-seronegative. The CDR3 here is CASSLAGDGYTF. In DNA form, the CDR3 reads TGTGCCAGCAGTTTGGCAGGGGATGGCTACACCTTC.